This T cell receptor beta chain was sequenced during a study of T cells in Graves' hyperthyroidism and ophthalmopathy. V dropped 2 bases and J dropped 5; count of bases not matched to a gene: 7. Germline-derived CDR1 and CDR2 are LNHNV and YYDKDF (reference sequence). The CDR3 is made up of 15 amino acids. Using RNA transcripts as the source, TCR beta CDR3 regions were amplified. Carried out on the TCR CDR3, a first-round RT-PCR used the HTBI primer set. TCRdb recomputed calls from the multiplex PCR reads with MiXCR, one row per CDR3 protein. The table includes approximately 700,000 distinct CDR3 sequences, 16% detected once.

This sequence was found in a young man with Graves' hyperthyroidism. Sequenced: blood. The chain combines TRBV15 with TRBJ2-7; 9 bases map to TRBD1. CDR3 DNA sequence: TGTGCCACCAGCAGATCGCCGACAGGGGGGGACGAGCAGTACTTC. It specifies CATSRSPTGGDEQYF.